This TCR beta chain was recovered during a study of response to subunit inactivated influenza vaccine. TCRdb analysed the RT-PCR reads with MiXCR anew, one entry per CDR3 protein. Of 400,000 to 650,000 distinct CDR3 sequences in the sample, about 7.2% were seen once. This clonotype has more than one count but fewer than ten. The CDR3 length is 17 residues. The germline V gene has CDR1 GTSNPN and CDR2 SVGIG (reference sequence). V gave up 3 bases and J gave up 0 bases, with 18 bases separating them. The V and J genes are TRBV30 and TRBJ1-3, with D uncertain. The sequence was collected from a man between 50 and 70 years old who received an inactivated influenza vaccine. The sequencing here drew on PBMCs from blood, taken around 25 months after vaccination. CDR3: CAWSPSLGPNSGNTIYF. As DNA, the CDR3 is TGTGCCTGGAGCCCCAGTCTTGGGCCAAACTCTGGAAACACCATATATTTT.